What follows are 30 T cell receptor beta chains derived from one specimen sequenced in a study of cytomegalovirus exposure and HLA in healthy donors. The PCR employed 60 Vbeta primers together with 13 Jbeta primers. Generated by immunoSEQ multiplex PCR, the TCRdb table keeps only in-frame clones and is missing some. This table has under 110,000 clones, about 76% appearing once. The sample taken for sequencing was PBMCs. These receptors were taken from a woman aged 50 to 60 in good health and CMV-seropositive.

This clone was seen more than once but under ten times. This sequence joins TRBV19 and TRBJ1-5; 8 bases are shared with TRBD1. Losses at the gene ends were 6 bases for V and 5 bases for J; bases not matched to a gene: 9. CDR1 and CDR2 from the germline V gene are LNHDA and SQIVND (reference sequence). This CDR3 is built from 15 residues. This CDR3 is CASRNRGNVDQPQHF. CDR3 sequence (DNA): TGTGCCAGTAGGAACAGGGGGAATGTCGATCAGCCCCAGCATTTT.

This clone was detected once. The V call is TRBV7-9, the J call TRBJ2-5; tentatively, D is TRBD1 or TRBD2 (5 bases each). With the DNA end fitting TRBJ2-7 better, the J assignment may be wrong. This CDR3 contains 14 residues. In germline, CDR1 is SEHNR, CDR2 FQNEAQ (reference sequence). The CDR3 region is CASSLVGTDYEQYF. The CDR3 DNA follows: TGTGCCAGCAGCTTAGTGGGGACGGACTACGAGCAGTACTTC.

The rearrangement uses TRBV30 and TRBJ1-2, with D maybe TRBD1 (5 bases). CDR1 and CDR2 from the germline V gene are GTSNPN and SVGIG (reference sequence). This CDR3 spans 13 amino acids. V dropped 5 bases and J dropped 7 bases, with 17 bases sitting between them. CDR3 in DNA: TGTGCCTGGGGGCCAGGGTACGGGCGTGGCTACACCTTC. Translated, it gives CAWGPGYGRGYTF.

This rearrangement joins TRBV14 to TRBJ1-4; 7 nucleotides line up with TRBD1. V was clipped by 1 base and J by 10 bases; unmatched bases: 6. This CDR3 has 14 residues. Germline CDR1 reads SGHDN; CDR2 reads FVKESK. This CDR3 reads CASSQAWQGGKLFF. The CDR3 nucleotides read TGTGCCAGCAGCCAAGCCTGGCAGGGGGGAAAACTGTTTTTT.

Only a few counts were recorded for this clone. V gene TRBV29-1 combines with J gene TRBJ2-1, with a weak D call TRBD2 (5 bases). Trimming stripped 1 base from V and 7 bases from J, with 20 bases between. Germline loops: CDR1 SQVTM, CDR2 ANQGSEA. The length of the CDR3 is 16 residues. The CDR3 loop reads CSVEGARVEPWNEQFF. Here the CDR3 DNA reads TGCAGCGTTGAAGGTGCGCGGGTCGAACCCTGGAATGAGCAGTTCTTC.

This clone occurred a few times. The chain links TRBV18 to TRBJ2-7; D gene uncertain. Deletions cut 4 bases from V and 0 bases from J, with 10 bases between. The CDR3 loop spans 14 amino acids. In germline, CDR1 is KGHSH, CDR2 LQKENI. The CDR3 protein is CASSQDTGSYEQYF. The CDR3 DNA follows: TGTGCCAGCTCACAAGACACCGGCTCCTACGAGCAGTACTTC.

The genes are TRBV6-5 and TRBJ1-5; D may be TRBD1 (6 bases). This CDR3 region has 15 residues. Trimming removed 5 bases from V and 6 bases from J, with 17 bases in between. Germline CDR1 reads MNHEY; CDR2 reads SVGAGI. The DNA for the CDR3 is TGTGCCAGCAGTCTCAGGCCAGGGGACGGTCAGCCCCAGCATTTT. It yields the protein CASSLRPGDGQPQHF.

This clone has only a few counts. The chain carries TRBV5-4 and TRBJ2-5; D remains unclear. The CDR3 contains 15 residues. Germline loops: CDR1 SGHNT, CDR2 YYREEE (reference sequence). V shed 1 base and J shed 1 base, with 11 bases lying between them. CDR3: CASSLRRGFQETQYF. The CDR3, as DNA: TGTGCCAGCAGCTTGAGACGCGGTTTCCAAGAGACCCAGTACTTC.

The rearrangement joins TRBV11-1 to TRBJ2-5; TRBD2 matches at 12 bases. CDR3 length: 14 amino acids. Germline loops: CDR1 SGHAT, CDR2 FQDESV (reference sequence). The J segment lost 7 bases and the V segment lost 5 bases, leaving 5 bases of the junction unmatched. The CDR3 region has the DNA TGTGCCAGCAGCAGGACTAGCGGGGCAGGGACCCAGTACTTC. As protein: CASSRTSGAGTQYF.

V gene TRBV7-9 combines with J gene TRBJ2-1; TRBD2 agrees at 11 bases. The V gene end was trimmed by 1 base and the J gene end by 8 bases; junction bases not matched to a gene: 4. The CDR3 totals 15 residues. CDR1 SEHNR and CDR2 FQNEAQ come from the germline V gene (reference sequence). In DNA form, the CDR3 reads TGTGCCAGCAGCTTAGAACTAGCGGGGGCCCATGAGCAGTTCTTC. It translates to CASSLELAGAHEQFF.

The CDR3 is CASSRQVNSNQPQHF. The CDR3 coding sequence is TGTGCCAGTAGTCGACAGGTCAATAGCAATCAGCCCCAGCATTTT. The gene calls are TRBV19 and TRBJ1-5; the D gene is possibly TRBD1 (6 bases). Germline assignment: CDR1 LNHDA and CDR2 SQIVND (reference sequence). This CDR3 is 15 amino acids long. Trimming removed 5 bases at V and 0 bases at J, with 11 bases between.

V and J are TRBV28 and TRBJ2-5; D is possibly TRBD2 (5 bases). The assigned J gene may be wrong: the sequence end matches TRBJ2-7 better. Germline V lookup: CDR1 MDHEN, CDR2 SYDVKM. CDR3 size: 14 residues. As DNA, the CDR3 is TGTGCCAGCAGTTTAGAGGGATTCCTATACGAGCAGTACTTC. Encoded protein: CASSLEGFLYEQYF.

V usage is TRBV7-2 and J usage is TRBJ2-5; 7 bases fit TRBD1. CDR1 SGHTA and CDR2 FQGNSA come from the germline V gene. The CDR3 is 15 amino acids. J was trimmed by 1 base and V by 5 bases; bases with no gene match: 7. CDR3 sequence: CASSPWDSIQETQYF. CDR3 DNA: TGTGCCAGCAGCCCTTGGGACAGCATCCAAGAGACCCAGTACTTC.

This clone was picked up one time. This sequence joins TRBV25-1 and TRBJ1-2; D remains unclear. CDR1 and CDR2 from the germline V gene are MGHDK and SYGVNS. Trimming stripped 3 bases from V and 8 bases from J, with 13 bases between. The CDR3 covers 13 residues. The CDR3 DNA reads as TGTGCCAGCAGTGATCCAGGCTTAAAGGGCTACACCTTC. This gives the protein CASSDPGLKGYTF.

The table lists this clone with a few counts. The chain couples TRBV19 to TRBJ1-1; weak D call: TRBD1 (5 bases). CDR1 LNHDA and CDR2 SQIVND come from the germline V gene (reference sequence). The CDR3 has 14 amino acids. Deletions cut 5 bases from V and 2 bases from J, with 12 bases between. CDR3: CASSPGRGNTEAFF. The DNA for the CDR3 is TGTGCCAGTAGTCCAGGGAGGGGTAACACTGAAGCTTTCTTT. The full variable domain, completed using reference TRBV19 and TRBJ1-1, is DGGITQSPKYLFRKEGQNVTLSCEQNLNHDAMYWYRQDPGQGLRLIYYSQIVNDFQKGDIAEGYSVSREKKESFPLTVTSAQKNPTAFYLCASSPGRGNTEAFFGQGTRLTVV.

The chain uses TRBV5-4 and TRBJ2-2; D is unresolved. V was pared by 3 bases and J by 5 bases, with 17 bases between. Germline CDR1 and CDR2: SGHNT and YYREEE (reference sequence). The CDR3 spans 16 residues. CDR3: CASSSAAGHRTGELFF. DNA of the CDR3: TGTGCCAGCAGCTCGGCTGCAGGTCATAGGACCGGGGAGCTGTTTTTT.

J is TRBJ2-5 and V is TRBV7-3; TRBD1 matches 7 bases. Germline CDR1 SGHTA, CDR2 FQGTGA. V gave up 5 bases and J gave up 6 bases; unmatched junction bases: 6. The CDR3 consists of 13 residues. CDR3 DNA: TGTGCCAGCAGCCCGCGACAGGGTCAGACCCAGTACTTC. Its protein product is CASSPRQGQTQYF.

This chain uses TRBV19 with TRBJ2-7; no reliable D call. This CDR3 is built from 13 residues. CDR1 and CDR2 (germline): LNHDA, SQIVND (reference sequence). The V and J ends lost 7 bases and 0 bases respectively, with 10 bases between them. The CDR3 DNA follows: TGTGCCAGTAAATCCGCGAGCTCCTACGAGCAGTACTTC. It is translated as CASKSASSYEQYF.

The chain is built from TRBV5-1 and TRBJ1-6; perhaps TRBD1 as D (5 bases). CDR1 is SGHRS, CDR2 YFSETQ, per germline. This CDR3 region has 13 residues. V was pared by 0 bases and J by 10 bases, with 8 bases between. CDR3 nucleotide sequence: TGCGCCAGCAGCTTGGGGGGGGAGTCACCCCTCCACTTT. This encodes CASSLGGESPLHF.

V and J are TRBV4-2 and TRBJ2-2, with 9 nucleotides matching TRBD1. Germline CDR1 is LGHNA and CDR2 is YNFKEQ. V shed 2 bases, J shed 3 bases, and the junction held 1 base outside the gene matches. CDR3 length: 15 residues. The CDR3 coding sequence is TGTGCCAGCAGCCAATACAGGGGGCACACCGGGGAGCTGTTTTTT. It is translated as CASSQYRGHTGELFF.

The CDR3 DNA reads TGCGCCAGCAGTGAGTCGAGCAGCAATCAGCCCCAGCATTTT. Protein: CASSESSSNQPQHF. This chain connects TRBV10-2 to TRBJ1-5; D gene unclear. V lost 0 bases and J 1 base, leaving 4 bases between the germline ends. Germline V CDR1 and CDR2: WSHSY, SAAADI. The CDR3 extends over 14 amino acids.

The chain couples TRBV11-1 to TRBJ2-5, with a weak D call TRBD2 (5 bases). This CDR3 is built from 16 residues. Germline CDR1 SGHAT, CDR2 FQDESV (reference sequence). V lost 3 bases to trimming and J lost 7 bases, with 21 bases between them. The CDR3 is CASSFSTGRVEGTQYF. CDR3 bases: TGTGCCAGCAGCTTTTCCACGGGCCGGGTCGAGGGGACCCAGTACTTC.

The chain employs TRBV28 and TRBJ2-7; 10 nucleotides agree with TRBD2. This CDR3 region has 14 residues. The V gene end was trimmed by 3 bases and the J gene end by 2 bases; junction bases not matched to a gene: 1. Germline CDR1 MDHEN, CDR2 SYDVKM. CDR3: CASSFSGGPYEQYF. CDR3 sequence (DNA): TGTGCCAGCAGTTTTAGCGGGGGGCCCTACGAGCAGTACTTC.

V usage is TRBV27 and J usage is TRBJ1-2, with D tentatively TRBD1 (6 bases). This CDR3 region has 15 residues. Germline V gene sequence: CDR1 MNHEY, CDR2 SMNVEV (reference sequence). The V end lost 5 bases, the J end lost 5 bases, and 18 bases lay between the germline ends. Written as DNA, the CDR3 is TGTGCCAGCAGTCCTGGGACACTCGGAGGTTATGGCTACACCTTC. It encodes CASSPGTLGGYGYTF.

The chain recombines TRBV2 with TRBJ1-1; D not certain. V was pared by 4 bases and J by 8 bases, with 11 bases between. Germline V CDR1 and CDR2: SNHLY, FYNNEI. This CDR3 region has 12 residues. CDR3 DNA: TGTGCCAGCAGTGTATCACGGAGGGAAGCTTTCTTT. Translation: CASSVSRREAFF.

This chain joins TRBV7-8 and TRBJ2-7; 7 bases are shared with TRBD1. The germline V gene has CDR1 SGHVS and CDR2 FQNEAQ. The CDR3 has 14 amino acids. V was pared by 3 bases and J by 0 bases, with 2 bases of the junction left unmatched. CDR3 DNA: TGTGCCAGCAGCTTCCGGACAGGCTCCTACGAGCAGTACTTC. Its translation: CASSFRTGSYEQYF.

With respect to this clone: Sequence at one end of the junction differs from germline and may be a read error. V usage is TRBV7-2 and J usage is TRBJ1-5; D may be TRBD1 (5 bases). The CDR3 contains 14 residues. The V gene's germline CDR1 is SGHTA and CDR2 FQGNSA. The CDR3 protein is CASSPGQINRPQHF. CDR3 nucleotide sequence: TGTGCCAGCAGCCCCGGACAAATCAATCGGCCCCAGCATTTT.

V usage is TRBV7-2 and J usage is TRBJ1-5; 9 bases map to TRBD1. CDR1 and CDR2 from the germline V gene are SGHTA and FQGNSA. This CDR3 has 15 residues. Trimming removed 5 bases from V and 6 bases from J; junction bases left unmatched: 8. CDR3 residues: CASSARTGAPQPQHF. DNA of the CDR3: TGTGCCAGCAGCGCCCGGACAGGGGCTCCTCAGCCCCAGCATTTT.

A word on this clone: This sample also contains other DNA sequences that code for the same CDR3. The chain combines TRBV5-4 with TRBJ1-1; D possibly corresponds to TRBD1 (5 bases). Looked up from germline, CDR1 is SGHNT and CDR2 is YYREEE (reference sequence). V was trimmed by 4 bases and J by 8 bases, leaving 15 bases between them. The CDR3 is 13 amino acids. CDR3 in DNA: TGTGCCAGCAGCCTCCGTGGCGGGGCGGAAGCTTTCTTT. It encodes CASSLRGGAEAFF.

The rearrangement joins TRBV2 to TRBJ2-1, with D maybe TRBD2 (6 bases). V shed 3 bases and J shed 6 bases, with 12 bases lying between them. Germline V gene sequence: CDR1 SNHLY, CDR2 FYNNEI. The CDR3 runs 14 residues. This chain's CDR3 is CASSDRLVSNEQFF. CDR3 nucleotides: TGTGCCAGCAGTGACCGACTAGTGTCCAATGAGCAGTTCTTC.